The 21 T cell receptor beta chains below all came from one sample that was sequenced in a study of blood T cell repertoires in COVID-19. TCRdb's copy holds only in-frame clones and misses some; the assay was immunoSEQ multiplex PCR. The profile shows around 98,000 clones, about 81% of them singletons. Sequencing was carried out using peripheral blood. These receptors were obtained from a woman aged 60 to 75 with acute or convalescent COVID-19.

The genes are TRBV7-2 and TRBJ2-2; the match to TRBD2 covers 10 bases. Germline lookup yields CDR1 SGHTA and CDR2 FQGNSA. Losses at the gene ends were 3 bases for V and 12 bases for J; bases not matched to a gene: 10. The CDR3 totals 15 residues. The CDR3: CASSFHLAGAPQLFF. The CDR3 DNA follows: TGTGCCAGCAGCTTCCACCTAGCGGGGGCTCCTCAGCTGTTTTTT.

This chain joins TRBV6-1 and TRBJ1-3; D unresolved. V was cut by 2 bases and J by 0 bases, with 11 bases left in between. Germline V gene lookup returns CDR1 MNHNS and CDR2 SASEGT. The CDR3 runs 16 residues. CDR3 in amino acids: CASSERRASSGNTIYF. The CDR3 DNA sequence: TGTGCCAGCAGTGAACGGCGGGCGAGCTCTGGAAACACCATATATTTT.

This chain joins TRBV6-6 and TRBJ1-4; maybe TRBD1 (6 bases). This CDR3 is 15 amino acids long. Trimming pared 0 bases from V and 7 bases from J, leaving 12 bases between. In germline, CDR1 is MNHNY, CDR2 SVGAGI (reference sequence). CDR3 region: CASSYSRGRGEKLFF. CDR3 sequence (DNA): TGTGCCAGCAGTTACTCAAGGGGCAGGGGTGAAAAACTGTTTTTT.

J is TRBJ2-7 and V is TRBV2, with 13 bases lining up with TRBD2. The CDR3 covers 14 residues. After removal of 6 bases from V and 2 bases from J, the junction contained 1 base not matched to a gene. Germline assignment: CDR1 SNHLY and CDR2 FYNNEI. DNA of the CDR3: TGTGCCAGCAGGACTAGCGGGGGGACCTACGAGCAGTACTTC. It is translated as CASRTSGGTYEQYF. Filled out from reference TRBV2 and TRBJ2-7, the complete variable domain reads EPEVTQTPSHQVTQMGQEVILRCVPISNHLYFYWYRQILGQKVEFLVSFYNNEISEKSEIFDDQFSVERPDGSNFTLKIRSTKLEDSAMYFCASRTSGGTYEQYFGPGTRLTVT.

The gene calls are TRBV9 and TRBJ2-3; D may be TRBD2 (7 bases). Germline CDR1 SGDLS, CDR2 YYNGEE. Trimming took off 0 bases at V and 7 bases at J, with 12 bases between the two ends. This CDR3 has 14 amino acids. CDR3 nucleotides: TGTGCCAGCAGCGTAGTGGGGGGGCCAAATACGCAGTATTTT. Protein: CASSVVGGPNTQYF.

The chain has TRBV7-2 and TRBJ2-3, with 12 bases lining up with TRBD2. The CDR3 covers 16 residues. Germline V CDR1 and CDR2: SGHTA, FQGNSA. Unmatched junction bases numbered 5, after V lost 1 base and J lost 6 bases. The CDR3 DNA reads TGTGCCAGCAGCTTAGGGGCTAGCGGGGGGGCCGATACGCAGTATTTT. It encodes CASSLGASGGADTQYF.

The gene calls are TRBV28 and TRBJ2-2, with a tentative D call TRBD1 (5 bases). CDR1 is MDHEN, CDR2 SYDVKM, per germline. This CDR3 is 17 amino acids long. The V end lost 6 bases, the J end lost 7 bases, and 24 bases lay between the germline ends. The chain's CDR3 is CASSPPMGQTQGGELFF. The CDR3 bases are TGTGCCAGCAGCCCACCGATGGGTCAGACTCAGGGCGGGGAGCTGTTTTTT.

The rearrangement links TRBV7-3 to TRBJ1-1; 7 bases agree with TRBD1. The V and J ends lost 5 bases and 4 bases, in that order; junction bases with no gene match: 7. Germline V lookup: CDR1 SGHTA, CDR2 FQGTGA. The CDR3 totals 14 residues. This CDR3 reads CASSKAAGGTEAFF. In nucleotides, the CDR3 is TGTGCCAGCAGCAAGGCGGCAGGGGGCACTGAAGCTTTCTTT.

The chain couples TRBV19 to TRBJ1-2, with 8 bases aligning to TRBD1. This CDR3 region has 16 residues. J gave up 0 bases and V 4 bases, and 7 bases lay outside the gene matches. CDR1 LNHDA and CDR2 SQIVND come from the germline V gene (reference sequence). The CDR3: CASSTRQGRANYGYTF. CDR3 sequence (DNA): TGTGCCAGTAGTACCAGACAGGGGCGAGCTAACTATGGCTACACCTTC.

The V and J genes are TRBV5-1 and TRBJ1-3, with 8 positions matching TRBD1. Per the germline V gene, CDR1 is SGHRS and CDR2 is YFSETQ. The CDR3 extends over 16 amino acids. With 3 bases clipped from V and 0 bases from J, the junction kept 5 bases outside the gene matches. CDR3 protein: CASSYLGQDSGNTIYF. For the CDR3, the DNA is TGCGCCAGCAGCTACCTGGGACAGGACTCTGGAAACACCATATATTTT. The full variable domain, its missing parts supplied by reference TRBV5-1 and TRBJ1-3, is KAGVTQTPRYLIKTRGQQVTLSCSPISGHRSVSWYQQTPGQGLQFLFEYFSETQRNKGNFPGRFSGRQFSNSRSEMNVSTLELGDSALYLCASSYLGQDSGNTIYFGEGSWLTVV.

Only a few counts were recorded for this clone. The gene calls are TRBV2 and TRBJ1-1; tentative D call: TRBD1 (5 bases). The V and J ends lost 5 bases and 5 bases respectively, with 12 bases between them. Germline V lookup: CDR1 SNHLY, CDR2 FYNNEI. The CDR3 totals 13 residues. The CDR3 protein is CASSRPGSTEAFF. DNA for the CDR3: TGTGCCAGCAGTCGCCCAGGGTCAACTGAAGCTTTCTTT. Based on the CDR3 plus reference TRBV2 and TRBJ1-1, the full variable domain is EPEVTQTPSHQVTQMGQEVILRCVPISNHLYFYWYRQILGQKVEFLVSFYNNEISEKSEIFDDQFSVERPDGSNFTLKIRSTKLEDSAMYFCASSRPGSTEAFFGQGTRLTVV.

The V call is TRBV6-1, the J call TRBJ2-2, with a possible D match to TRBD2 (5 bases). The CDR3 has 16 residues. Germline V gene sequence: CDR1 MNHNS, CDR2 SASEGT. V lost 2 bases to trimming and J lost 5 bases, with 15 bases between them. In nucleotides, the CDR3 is TGTGCCAGCAGTGAATTGGTAGGACTTACGACCGGGGAGCTGTTTTTT. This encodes CASSELVGLTTGELFF.

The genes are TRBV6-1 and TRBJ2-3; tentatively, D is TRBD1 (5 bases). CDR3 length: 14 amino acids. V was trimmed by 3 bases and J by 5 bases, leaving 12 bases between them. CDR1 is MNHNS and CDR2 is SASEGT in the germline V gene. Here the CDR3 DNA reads TGTGCCAGCAGTGACGGGCAGGGATTAGATACGCAGTATTTT. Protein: CASSDGQGLDTQYF.

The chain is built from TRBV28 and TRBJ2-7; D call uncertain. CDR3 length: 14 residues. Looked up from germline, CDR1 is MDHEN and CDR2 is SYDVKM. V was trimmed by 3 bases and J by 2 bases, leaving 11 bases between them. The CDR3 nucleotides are TGTGCCAGCAGTTTCGTCAGAACAACCTACGAGCAGTACTTC. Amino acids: CASSFVRTTYEQYF.

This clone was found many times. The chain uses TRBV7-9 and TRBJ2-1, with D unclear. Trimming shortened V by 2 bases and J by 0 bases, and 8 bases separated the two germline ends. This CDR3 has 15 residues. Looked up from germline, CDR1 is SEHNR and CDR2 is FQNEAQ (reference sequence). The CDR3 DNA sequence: TGTGCCAGCAGCTTACTGCGCGGCTCCTACAATGAGCAGTTCTTC. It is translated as CASSLLRGSYNEQFF.

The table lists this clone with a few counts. The CDR3 sequence is CASRLQGRKTEAFF. CDR3 nucleotide sequence: TGTGCCAGCAGGCTACAGGGGAGAAAGACTGAAGCTTTCTTT. This sequence joins TRBV28 and TRBJ1-1; 7 positions match TRBD1. V lost 6 bases, J lost 5 bases, and 9 bases stayed unmatched. The CDR3 is 14 amino acids. Germline CDR1 reads MDHEN; CDR2 reads SYDVKM.

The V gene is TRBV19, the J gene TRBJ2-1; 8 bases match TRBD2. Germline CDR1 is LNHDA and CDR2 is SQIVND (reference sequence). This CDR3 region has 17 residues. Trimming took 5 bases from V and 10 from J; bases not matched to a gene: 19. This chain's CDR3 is CASSSSWLLRGAWEQFF. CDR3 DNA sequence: TGTGCCAGTAGTTCCTCCTGGCTTTTGCGGGGGGCGTGGGAGCAGTTCTTC. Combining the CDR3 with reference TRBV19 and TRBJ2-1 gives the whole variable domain DGGITQSPKYLFRKEGQNVTLSCEQNLNHDAMYWYRQDPGQGLRLIYYSQIVNDFQKGDIAEGYSVSREKKESFPLTVTSAQKNPTAFYLCASSSSWLLRGAWEQFFGPGTRLTVL.

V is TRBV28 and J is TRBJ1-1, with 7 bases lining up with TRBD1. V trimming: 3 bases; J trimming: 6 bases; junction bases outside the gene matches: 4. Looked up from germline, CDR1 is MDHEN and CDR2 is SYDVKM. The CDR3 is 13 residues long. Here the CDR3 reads CASSLGRGAEAFF. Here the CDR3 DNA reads TGTGCCAGCAGTTTGGGCAGGGGGGCTGAAGCTTTCTTT.

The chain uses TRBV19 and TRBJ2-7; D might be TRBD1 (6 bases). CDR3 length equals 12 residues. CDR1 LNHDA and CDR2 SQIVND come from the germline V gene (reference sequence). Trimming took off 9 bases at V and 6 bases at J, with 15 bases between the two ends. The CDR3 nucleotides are TGTGCCAGCGGACAGAATTTAGGCGAGCAGTACTTC. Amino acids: CASGQNLGEQYF.

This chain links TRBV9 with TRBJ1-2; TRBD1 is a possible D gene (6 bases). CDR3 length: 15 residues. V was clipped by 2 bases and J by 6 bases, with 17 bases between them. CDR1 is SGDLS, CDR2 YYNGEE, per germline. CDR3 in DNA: TGTGCCAGCAGCGTCAGCCCCCTACAGGGTGATGGCTACACCTTC. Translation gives CASSVSPLQGDGYTF.

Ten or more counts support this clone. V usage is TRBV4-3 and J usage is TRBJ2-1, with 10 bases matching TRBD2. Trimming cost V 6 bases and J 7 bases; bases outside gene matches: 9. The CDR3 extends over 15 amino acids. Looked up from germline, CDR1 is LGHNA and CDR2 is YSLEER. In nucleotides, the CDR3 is TGCGCCAGCAGTCCAGAGACTAGCGGGCTAAATGAGCAGTTCTTC. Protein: CASSPETSGLNEQFF.